The entry that follows covers one T cell receptor beta chain sequence. CDR1 is SQVTM and CDR2 is ANQGSEA in the germline V gene. CDR3 length: 13 residues. Trimming removed 6 bases from V and 5 bases from J, with 16 bases in between. Assay used: immunoSEQ multiplex PCR; TCRdb lists only in-frame clones, some missing. The sample lists more than 95,000 clones; about 89% were seen once. The data belong to a study of control samples from healthy donors and cancer patients. Sequencing input: PBMCs. This receptor was identified in a man aged 55 to 70 with lung cancer. V and J are TRBV29-1 and TRBJ1-1; maybe TRBD1 (5 bases). CDR3: CSVAAGRYTEAFF. The CDR3 DNA follows: TGCAGCGTGGCGGCAGGGAGGTATACTGAAGCTTTCTTT.